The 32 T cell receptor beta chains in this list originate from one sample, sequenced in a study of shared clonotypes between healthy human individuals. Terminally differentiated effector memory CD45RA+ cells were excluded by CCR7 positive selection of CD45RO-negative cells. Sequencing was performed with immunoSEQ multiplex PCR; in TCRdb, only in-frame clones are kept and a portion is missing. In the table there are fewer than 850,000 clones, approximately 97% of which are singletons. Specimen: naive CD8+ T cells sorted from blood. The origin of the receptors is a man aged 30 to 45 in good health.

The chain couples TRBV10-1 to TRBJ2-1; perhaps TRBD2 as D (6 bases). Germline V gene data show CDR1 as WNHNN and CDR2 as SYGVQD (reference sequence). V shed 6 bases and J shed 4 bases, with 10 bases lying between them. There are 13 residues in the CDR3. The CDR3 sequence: CASSPAGYNEQFF. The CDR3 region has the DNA TGCGCCAGCAGCCCTGCGGGGTACAATGAGCAGTTCTTC.

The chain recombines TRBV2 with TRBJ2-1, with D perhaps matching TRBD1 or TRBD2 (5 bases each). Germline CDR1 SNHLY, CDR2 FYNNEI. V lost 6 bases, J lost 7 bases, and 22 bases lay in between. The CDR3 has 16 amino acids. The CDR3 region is CASRPSGALRRNEQFF. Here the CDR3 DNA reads TGTGCCAGCAGACCCTCCGGGGCCCTCAGGAGGAATGAGCAGTTCTTC. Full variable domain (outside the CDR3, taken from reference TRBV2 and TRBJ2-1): EPEVTQTPSHQVTQMGQEVILRCVPISNHLYFYWYRQILGQKVEFLVSFYNNEISEKSEIFDDQFSVERPDGSNFTLKIRSTKLEDSAMYFCASRPSGALRRNEQFFGPGTRLTVL.

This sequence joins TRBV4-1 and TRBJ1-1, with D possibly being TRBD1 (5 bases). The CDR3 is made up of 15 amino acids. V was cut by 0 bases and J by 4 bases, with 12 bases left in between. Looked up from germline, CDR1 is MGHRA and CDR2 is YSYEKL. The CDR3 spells CASSQDSGPITEAFF. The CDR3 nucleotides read TGCGCCAGCAGCCAAGATTCAGGGCCGATCACTGAAGCTTTCTTT.

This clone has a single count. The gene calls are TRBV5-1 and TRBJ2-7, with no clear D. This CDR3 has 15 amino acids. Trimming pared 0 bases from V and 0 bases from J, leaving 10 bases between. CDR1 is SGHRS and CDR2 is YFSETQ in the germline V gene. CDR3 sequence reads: CASSLAHTVSYEQYF. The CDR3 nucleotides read TGCGCCAGCAGCTTGGCCCATACCGTCTCCTACGAGCAGTACTTC.

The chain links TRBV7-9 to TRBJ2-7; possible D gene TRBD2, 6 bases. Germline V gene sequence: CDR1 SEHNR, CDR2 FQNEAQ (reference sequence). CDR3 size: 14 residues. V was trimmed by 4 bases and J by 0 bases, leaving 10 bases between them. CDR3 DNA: TGTGCCAGCAGCTCGGGGGTCAGCTCCTACGAGCAGTACTTC. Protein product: CASSSGVSSYEQYF.

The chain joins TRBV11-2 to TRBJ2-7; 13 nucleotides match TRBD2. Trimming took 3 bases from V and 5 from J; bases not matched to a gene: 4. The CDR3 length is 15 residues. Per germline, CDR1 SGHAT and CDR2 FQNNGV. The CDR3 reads CASSLRTSGSHEQYF. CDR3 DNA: TGTGCCAGCAGCTTGAGGACTAGCGGGAGCCACGAGCAGTACTTC.

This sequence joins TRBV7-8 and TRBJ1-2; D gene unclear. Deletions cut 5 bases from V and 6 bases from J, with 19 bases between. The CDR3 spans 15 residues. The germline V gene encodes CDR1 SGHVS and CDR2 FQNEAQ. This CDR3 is CASSPVSSRENGYTF. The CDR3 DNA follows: TGTGCCAGCAGCCCTGTATCGTCGCGAGAGAATGGCTACACCTTC.

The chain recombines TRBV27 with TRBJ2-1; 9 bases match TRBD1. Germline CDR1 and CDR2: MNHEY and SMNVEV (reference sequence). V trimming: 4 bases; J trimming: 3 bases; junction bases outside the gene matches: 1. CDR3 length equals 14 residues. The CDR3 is CASSWGQGYNEQFF. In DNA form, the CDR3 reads TGTGCCAGCAGTTGGGGACAGGGCTACAATGAGCAGTTCTTC.

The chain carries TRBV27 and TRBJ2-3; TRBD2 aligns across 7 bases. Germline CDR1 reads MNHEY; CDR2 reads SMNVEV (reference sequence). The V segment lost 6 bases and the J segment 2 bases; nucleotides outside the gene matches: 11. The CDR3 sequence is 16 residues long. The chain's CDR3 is CASSPSGAGDTDTQYF. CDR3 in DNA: TGTGCCAGCAGCCCAAGCGGGGCAGGAGACACAGATACGCAGTATTTT.

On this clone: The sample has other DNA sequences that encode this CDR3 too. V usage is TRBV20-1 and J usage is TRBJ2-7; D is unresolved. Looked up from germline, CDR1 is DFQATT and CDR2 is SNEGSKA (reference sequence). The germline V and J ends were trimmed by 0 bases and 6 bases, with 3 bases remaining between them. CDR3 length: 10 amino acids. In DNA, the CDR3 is TGCAGTGCTAGAGAGGGCGAGCAGTACTTC. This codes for CSAREGEQYF.

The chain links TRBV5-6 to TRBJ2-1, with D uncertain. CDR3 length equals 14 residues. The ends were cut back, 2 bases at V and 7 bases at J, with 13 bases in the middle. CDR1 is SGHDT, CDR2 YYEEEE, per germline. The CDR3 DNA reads TGTGCCAGCAGCTTTAGGAAAGGCTCAAATGAGCAGTTCTTC. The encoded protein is CASSFRKGSNEQFF.

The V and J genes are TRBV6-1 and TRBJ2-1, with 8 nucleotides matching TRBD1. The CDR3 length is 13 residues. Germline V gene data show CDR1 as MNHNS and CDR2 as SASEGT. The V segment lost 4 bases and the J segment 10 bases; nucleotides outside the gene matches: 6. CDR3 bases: TGTGCCAGCAGTGGGCAGGGGGCGTGGGAGCAGTTCTTC. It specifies CASSGQGAWEQFF.

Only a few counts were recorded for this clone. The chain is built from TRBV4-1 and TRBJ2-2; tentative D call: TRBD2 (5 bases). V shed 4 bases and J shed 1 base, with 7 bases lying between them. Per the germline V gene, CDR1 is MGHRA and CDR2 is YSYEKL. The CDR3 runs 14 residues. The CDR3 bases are TGCGCCAGCAGCCCGGGGTTGAACACCGGGGAGCTGTTTTTT. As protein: CASSPGLNTGELFF.

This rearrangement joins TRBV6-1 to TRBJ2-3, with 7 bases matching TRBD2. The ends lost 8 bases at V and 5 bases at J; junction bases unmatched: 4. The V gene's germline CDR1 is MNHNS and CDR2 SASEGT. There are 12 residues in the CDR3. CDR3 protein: CASALAEDTQYF. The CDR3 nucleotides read TGTGCCAGCGCTCTAGCGGAAGATACGCAGTATTTT.

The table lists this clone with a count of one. CDR3 sequence reads: CASSSRILNRASSSYEQYF. The CDR3 bases are TGTGCCAGCAGCTCGAGAATTCTGAACAGGGCCTCCTCCTCCTACGAGCAGTACTTC. The chain links TRBV7-8 to TRBJ2-7; a possible D gene is TRBD1 (6 bases). CDR3 size: 19 residues. Trimming removed 4 bases from V and 0 bases from J, with 25 bases in between. The germline CDR1 and CDR2 sequences are SGHVS and FQNEAQ.

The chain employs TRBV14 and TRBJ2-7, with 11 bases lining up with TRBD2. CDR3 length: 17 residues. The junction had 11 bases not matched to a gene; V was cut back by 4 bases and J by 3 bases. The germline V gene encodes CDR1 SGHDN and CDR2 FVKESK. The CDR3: CASSPWPTSGTLYEQYF. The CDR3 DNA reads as TGTGCCAGCAGCCCCTGGCCGACTAGCGGGACGCTCTACGAGCAGTACTTC.

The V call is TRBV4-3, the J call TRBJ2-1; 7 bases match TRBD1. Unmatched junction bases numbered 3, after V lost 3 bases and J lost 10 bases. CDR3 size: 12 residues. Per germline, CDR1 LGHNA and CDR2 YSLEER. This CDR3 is CASSQTTGEQFF. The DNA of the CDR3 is TGCGCCAGCAGCCAGACGACAGGGGAGCAGTTCTTC.

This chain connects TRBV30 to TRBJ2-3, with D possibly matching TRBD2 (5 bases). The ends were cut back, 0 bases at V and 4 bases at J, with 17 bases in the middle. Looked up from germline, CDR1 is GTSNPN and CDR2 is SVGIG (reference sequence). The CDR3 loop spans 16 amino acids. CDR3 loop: CAWSVYNGNFPDTQYF. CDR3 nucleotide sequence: TGTGCCTGGAGTGTATATAACGGGAACTTCCCAGATACGCAGTATTTT.

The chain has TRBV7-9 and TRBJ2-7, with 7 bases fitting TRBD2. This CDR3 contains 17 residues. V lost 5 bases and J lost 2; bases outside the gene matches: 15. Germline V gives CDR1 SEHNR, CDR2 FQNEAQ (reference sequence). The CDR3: CASSGTWSGTQTYEQYF. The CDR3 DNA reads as TGTGCCAGCAGCGGTACCTGGAGCGGGACCCAGACCTACGAGCAGTACTTC.

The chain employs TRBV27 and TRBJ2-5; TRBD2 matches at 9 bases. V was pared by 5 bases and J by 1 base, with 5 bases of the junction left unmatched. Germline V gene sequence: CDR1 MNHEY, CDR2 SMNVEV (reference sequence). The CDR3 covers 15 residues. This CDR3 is CASSRAGGPQETQYF. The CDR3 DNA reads TGTGCCAGCAGTCGAGCGGGAGGCCCCCAAGAGACCCAGTACTTC.

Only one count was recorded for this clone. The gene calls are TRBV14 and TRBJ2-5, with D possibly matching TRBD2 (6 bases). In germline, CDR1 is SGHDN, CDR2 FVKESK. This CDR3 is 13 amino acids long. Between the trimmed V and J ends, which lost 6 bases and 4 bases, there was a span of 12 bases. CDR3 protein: CASRSFGGETQYF. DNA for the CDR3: TGTGCCAGCAGGAGCTTCGGGGGAGAGACCCAGTACTTC.

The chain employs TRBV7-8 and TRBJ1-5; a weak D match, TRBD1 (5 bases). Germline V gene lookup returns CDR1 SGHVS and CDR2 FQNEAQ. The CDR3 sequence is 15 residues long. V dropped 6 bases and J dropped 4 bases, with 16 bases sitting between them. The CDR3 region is CASSPGPQGNQPQHF. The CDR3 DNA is TGTGCCAGCAGTCCCGGACCTCAGGGAAATCAGCCCCAGCATTTT. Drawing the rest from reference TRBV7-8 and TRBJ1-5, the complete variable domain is GAGVSQSPRYKVAKRGQDVALRCDPISGHVSLFWYQQALGQGPEFLTYFQNEAQLDKSGLPSDRFFAERPEGSVSTLKIQRTQQEDSAVYLCASSPGPQGNQPQHFGDGTRLSIL.

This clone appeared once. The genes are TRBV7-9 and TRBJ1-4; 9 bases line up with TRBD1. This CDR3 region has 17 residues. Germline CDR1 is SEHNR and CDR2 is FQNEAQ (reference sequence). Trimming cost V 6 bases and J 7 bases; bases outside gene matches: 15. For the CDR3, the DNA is TGTGCCAGCAGTTCCTTTATATCTGGGACAGGGACTGAAAAACTGTTTTTT. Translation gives CASSSFISGTGTEKLFF.

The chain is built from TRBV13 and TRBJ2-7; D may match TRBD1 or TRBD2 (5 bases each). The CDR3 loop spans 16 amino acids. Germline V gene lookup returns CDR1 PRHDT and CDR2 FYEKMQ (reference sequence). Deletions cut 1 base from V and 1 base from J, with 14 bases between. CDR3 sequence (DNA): TGTGCCAGCAGCTTAGCTGGGGACCATAAATCCTACGAGCAGTACTTC. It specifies CASSLAGDHKSYEQYF. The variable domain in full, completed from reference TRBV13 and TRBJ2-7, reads AAGVIQSPRHLIKEKRETATLKCYPIPRHDTVYWYQQGPGQDPQFLISFYEKMQSDKGSIPDRFSAQQFSDYHSELNMSSLELGDSALYFCASSLAGDHKSYEQYFGPGTRLTVT.

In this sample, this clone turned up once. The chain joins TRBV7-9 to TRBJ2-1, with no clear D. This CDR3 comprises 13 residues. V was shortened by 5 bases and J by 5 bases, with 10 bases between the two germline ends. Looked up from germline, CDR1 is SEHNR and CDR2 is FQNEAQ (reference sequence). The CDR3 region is CASSPAPNNEQFF. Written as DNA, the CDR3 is TGTGCCAGCAGCCCGGCGCCAAACAATGAGCAGTTCTTC.

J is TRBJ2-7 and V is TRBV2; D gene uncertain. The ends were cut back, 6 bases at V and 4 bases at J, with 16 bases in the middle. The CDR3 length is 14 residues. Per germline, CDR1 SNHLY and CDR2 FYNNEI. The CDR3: CASSPAAGPYEQYF. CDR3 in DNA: TGTGCCAGCAGCCCCGCGGCAGGTCCGTACGAGCAGTACTTC. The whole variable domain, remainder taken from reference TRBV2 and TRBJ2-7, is EPEVTQTPSHQVTQMGQEVILRCVPISNHLYFYWYRQILGQKVEFLVSFYNNEISEKSEIFDDQFSVERPDGSNFTLKIRSTKLEDSAMYFCASSPAAGPYEQYFGPGTRLTVT.

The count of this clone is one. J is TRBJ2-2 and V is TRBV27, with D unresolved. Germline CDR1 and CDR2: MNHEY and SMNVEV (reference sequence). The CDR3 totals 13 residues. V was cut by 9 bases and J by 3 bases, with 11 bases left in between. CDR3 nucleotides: TGTGCCAGTAGTCGGACGTACACCGGGGAGCTGTTTTTT. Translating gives CASSRTYTGELFF.

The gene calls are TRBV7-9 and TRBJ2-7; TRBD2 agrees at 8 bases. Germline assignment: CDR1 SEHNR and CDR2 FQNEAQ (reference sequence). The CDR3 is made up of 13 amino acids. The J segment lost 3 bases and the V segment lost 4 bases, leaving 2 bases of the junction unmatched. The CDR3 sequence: CASSSGTSYEQYF. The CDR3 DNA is TGTGCCAGCAGCTCTGGGACTAGCTACGAGCAGTACTTC.

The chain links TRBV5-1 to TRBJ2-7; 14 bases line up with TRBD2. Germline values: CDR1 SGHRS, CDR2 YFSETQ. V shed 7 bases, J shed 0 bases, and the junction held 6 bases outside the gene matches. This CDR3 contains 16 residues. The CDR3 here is CASSTGTSGSSYEQYF. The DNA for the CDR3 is TGCGCCAGCTCCACCGGGACTAGCGGGAGCTCCTACGAGCAGTACTTC.

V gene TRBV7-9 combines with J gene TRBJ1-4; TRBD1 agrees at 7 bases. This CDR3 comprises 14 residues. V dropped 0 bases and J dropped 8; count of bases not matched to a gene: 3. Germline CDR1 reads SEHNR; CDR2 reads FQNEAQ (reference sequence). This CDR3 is CASSLALGQEKLFF. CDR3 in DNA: TGTGCCAGCAGCTTAGCCCTGGGACAGGAAAAACTGTTTTTT.

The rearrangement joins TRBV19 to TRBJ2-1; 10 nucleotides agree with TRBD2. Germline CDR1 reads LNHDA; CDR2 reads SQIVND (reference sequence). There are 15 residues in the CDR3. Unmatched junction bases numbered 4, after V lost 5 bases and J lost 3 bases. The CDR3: CASSATSGNYNEQFF. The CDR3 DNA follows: TGTGCCAGTAGTGCCACTAGCGGGAACTACAATGAGCAGTTCTTC.

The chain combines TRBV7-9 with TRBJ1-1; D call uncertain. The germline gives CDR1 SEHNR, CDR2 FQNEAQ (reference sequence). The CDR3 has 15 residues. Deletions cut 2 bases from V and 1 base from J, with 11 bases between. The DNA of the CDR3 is TGTGCCAGCAGCTTAAACTCCCTTAAGAACACTGAAGCTTTCTTT. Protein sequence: CASSLNSLKNTEAFF.